Below, 10 T cell receptor beta chains from the same sample are listed, as sequenced in a study of cytomegalovirus exposure and HLA in healthy donors. The protocol was immunoSEQ multiplex PCR, while the TCRdb copy is restricted to in-frame clones and leaves out a portion. The sample includes 95,000 to 150,000 clones, 95% to 96% of them seen just once. The sample was PBMCs. The receptors come from a man younger than 35 in good health and CMV-seronegative.

This rearrangement joins TRBV5-6 to TRBJ2-5; the D gene is possibly TRBD1 (6 bases). V shed 2 bases and J shed 5 bases, with 10 bases lying between them. The CDR3 has 13 amino acids. Germline V gene sequence: CDR1 SGHDT, CDR2 YYEEEE. CDR3 sequence reads: CASSLTGTETQYF. The CDR3 DNA reads as TGTGCCAGCAGCTTAACAGGGACGGAGACCCAGTACTTC.

The J gene is TRBJ1-1, the V gene TRBV29-1, with a weak D call TRBD1 (6 bases). The CDR3 length is 13 residues. The germline gives CDR1 SQVTM, CDR2 ANQGSEA. V lost 6 bases, J lost 0 bases, and 11 bases lay in between. Written as DNA, the CDR3 is TGCAGCGTCCGGGACAACATGAACACTGAAGCTTTCTTT. This encodes CSVRDNMNTEAFF.

The rearrangement joins TRBV5-1 to TRBJ2-5; D not resolved. The V gene lost 0 bases and the J gene lost 2 bases, with 8 bases spanning the gap. CDR1 SGHRS and CDR2 YFSETQ come from the germline V gene. This CDR3 is 14 amino acids long. The CDR3: CASSLESGQETQYF. DNA of the CDR3: TGCGCCAGCAGCTTGGAATCAGGACAAGAGACCCAGTACTTC.

This clone is a singleton in its sample. The chain couples TRBV27 to TRBJ1-4, with 7 bases that match TRBD1. The ends lost 5 bases at V and 6 bases at J; junction bases unmatched: 9. Germline-derived CDR1 and CDR2 are MNHEY and SMNVEV (reference sequence). CDR3 length: 15 residues. CDR3 in amino acids: CASSRQGGGYEKLFF. The CDR3 nucleotides read TGTGCCAGCAGTAGACAGGGAGGCGGGTATGAAAAACTGTTTTTT.

V gene TRBV19 combines with J gene TRBJ1-5, with D possibly TRBD1 on 5 matching bases. CDR3 size: 15 residues. V was cut by 5 bases and J by 7 bases, with 18 bases left in between. Germline V lookup: CDR1 LNHDA, CDR2 SQIVND (reference sequence). The CDR3 coding sequence is TGTGCCAGTAGTCCAGGTGGGGGGTGGGGACAGCCCCAGCATTTT. It codes for CASSPGGGWGQPQHF.

This sequence joins TRBV19 and TRBJ1-5, with D possibly being TRBD1 (6 bases). Trimming removed 3 bases from V and 6 bases from J, with 21 bases in between. The CDR3 totals 17 residues. Germline CDR1 reads LNHDA; CDR2 reads SQIVND (reference sequence). As DNA, the CDR3 is TGTGCCAGTAGTATTGGAAACAGAGGGGGGGACCGTCAGCCCCAGCATTTT. Amino acid sequence: CASSIGNRGGDRQPQHF.

This chain connects TRBV5-4 to TRBJ2-3; a possible D gene is TRBD1 (5 bases). From germline, CDR1 is SGHNT and CDR2 YYREEE (reference sequence). The V and J ends lost 4 bases and 2 bases respectively, with 11 bases between them. This CDR3 has 14 amino acids. As DNA, the CDR3 is TGTGCCAGCAGCACGGACACTTTCACAGATACGCAGTATTTT. This encodes CASSTDTFTDTQYF.

This clone was found once. The V and J genes are TRBV27 and TRBJ1-2; D is perhaps TRBD1 (5 bases). Trimming cost V 5 bases and J 4 bases, with 11 bases left between them. Germline CDR1 reads MNHEY; CDR2 reads SMNVEV (reference sequence). The CDR3 is made up of 13 amino acids. The CDR3 protein is CASSPAGLYGYTF. In DNA form, the CDR3 reads TGTGCCAGCAGTCCCGCAGGGCTCTATGGCTACACCTTC.

This rearrangement joins TRBV2 to TRBJ2-5; 8 bases are shared with TRBD1. J was trimmed by 5 bases and V by 5 bases; bases with no gene match: 7. CDR1 and CDR2 from the germline V gene are SNHLY and FYNNEI. This CDR3 is built from 14 residues. CDR3: CASSWTGFGETQYF. The CDR3 DNA is TGTGCCAGCAGTTGGACAGGGTTTGGGGAGACCCAGTACTTC.

The V gene is TRBV19, the J gene TRBJ2-7; D might be TRBD1 (6 bases). CDR3 size: 13 residues. Between the trimmed V and J ends, which lost 6 bases and 6 bases, there was a span of 15 bases. Germline-derived CDR1 and CDR2 are LNHDA and SQIVND (reference sequence). CDR3 DNA: TGTGCCAGTAGGGGGGCCAGGACTCGCGAGCAGTACTTC. It codes for CASRGARTREQYF.